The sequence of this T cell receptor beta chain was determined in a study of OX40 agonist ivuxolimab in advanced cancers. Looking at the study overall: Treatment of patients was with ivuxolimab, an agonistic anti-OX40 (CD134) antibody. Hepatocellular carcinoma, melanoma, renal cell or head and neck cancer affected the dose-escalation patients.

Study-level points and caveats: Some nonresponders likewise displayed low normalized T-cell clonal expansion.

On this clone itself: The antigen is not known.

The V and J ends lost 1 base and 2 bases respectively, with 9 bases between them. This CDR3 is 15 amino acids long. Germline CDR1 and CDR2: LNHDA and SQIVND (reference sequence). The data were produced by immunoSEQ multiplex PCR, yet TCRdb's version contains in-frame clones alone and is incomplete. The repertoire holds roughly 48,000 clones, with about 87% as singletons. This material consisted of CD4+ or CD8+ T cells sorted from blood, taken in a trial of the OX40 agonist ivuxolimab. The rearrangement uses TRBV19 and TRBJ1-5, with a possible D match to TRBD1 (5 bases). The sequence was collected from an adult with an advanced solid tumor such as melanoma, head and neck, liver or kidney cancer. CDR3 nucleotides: TGTGCCAGTAGTATAGTCTCCAGGGGCAATCAGCCCCAGCATTTT. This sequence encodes CASSIVSRGNQPQHF.